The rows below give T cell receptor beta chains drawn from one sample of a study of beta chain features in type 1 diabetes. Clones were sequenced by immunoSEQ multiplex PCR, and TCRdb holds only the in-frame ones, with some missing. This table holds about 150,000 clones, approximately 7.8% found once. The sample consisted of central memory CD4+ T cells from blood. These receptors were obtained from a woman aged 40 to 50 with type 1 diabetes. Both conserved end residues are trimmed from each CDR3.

CDR3aa: ASSLDPRDEQF
v_gene: TRBV5-6

CDR3aa: ASSQELGVSNQPQH
v_gene: TRBV4-3

CDR3aa: ASSLGDNAYEQY
v_gene: TRBV28

CDR3aa: ASSQDLVLARGGGNEQF
v_gene: TRBV4-2

CDR3aa: ASSQDQGQETQY
v_gene: TRBV4-3

CDR3aa: AISGGPSGDGNYGYT
v_gene: TRBV10-3

CDR3aa: ASSPTGRSDATNEKLF
v_gene: TRBV7-6

CDR3aa: ASSPPAGTEAF
v_gene: TRBV6-5

CDR3aa: ASSLQGIVNSPLH
v_gene: TRBV5-4

CDR3aa: ASSSLSSPLH
v_gene: TRBV5-6

CDR3aa: ASSLSQLADTINEQF
v_gene: TRBV5-1

CDR3aa: ASSSQGTLPQH
v_gene: TRBV6-5

CDR3aa: ATSRWAGVEAF
v_gene: TRBV15

CDR3aa: ASIRDIRTGELF
v_gene: TRBV28

CDR3aa: ASKGAVTGANVLT
v_gene: TRBV5-1

CDR3aa: ASSLALGRDEAF
v_gene: TRBV7-3

CDR3aa: SVRLAGRYEQF
v_gene: TRBV29-1

CDR3aa: ASSLGLAQQETQY
v_gene: TRBV7-8

CDR3aa: ASSLQGRGYT
v_gene: TRBV9

CDR3aa: ASSQADSDPYGYT
v_gene: TRBV4-3

CDR3aa: ASSYSKLQETQY
v_gene: TRBV6-5

CDR3aa: ASSGGLASETQY
v_gene: TRBV14

CDR3aa: ASTRGAGGNEQY
v_gene: TRBV7-2

CDR3aa: ASSVGAGYEQY
v_gene: TRBV9

CDR3aa: ASSPQGRSRYEQY
v_gene: TRBV27

CDR3aa: ASTATLNTEAF
v_gene: TRBV14

CDR3aa: SATLAGRQF
v_gene: TRBV20-1

CDR3aa: ASSFPGDTQY
v_gene: TRBV7-2

CDR3aa: ASSLPGQGYTEAF
v_gene: TRBV28

CDR3aa: ASSPLGGNTGELF
v_gene: TRBV4-2

CDR3aa: ASSTAETQY
v_gene: TRBV6-5

CDR3aa: ASSLPSRASSYEQY
v_gene: TRBV5-4

CDR3aa: ASSFPGQGSEKLF
v_gene: TRBV7-2

CDR3aa: ASSQDGQGWQPQH
v_gene: TRBV4-2

CDR3aa: ASSKGQTANYGYT
v_gene: TRBV6-6

CDR3aa: ASSLRTNEKLF
v_gene: TRBV4-1

CDR3aa: ASSREQETQY
v_gene: TRBV11-2

CDR3aa: ASSGRSRDNEQF
v_gene: TRBV9

CDR3aa: ASRTGTGGYNEQF
v_gene: TRBV2

CDR3aa: ASSPQPGLAGYNEQF
v_gene: TRBV7-3

CDR3aa: ASSASTGQGEAF
v_gene: TRBV25-1

CDR3aa: ASSFSGATSHYEQY
v_gene: TRBV7-9

CDR3aa: ASSQGPQSYSGANVLT
v_gene: TRBV23-1

CDR3aa: ASSLLRPGLVGNEQF
v_gene: TRBV5-4

CDR3aa: ASRPGQFNQPQH
v_gene: TRBV7-2

CDR3aa: ASSKRGGNGYT
v_gene: TRBV9

CDR3aa: ASSYSGVSNEKLF
v_gene: TRBV6-5

CDR3aa: AWRGTAGNEQF
v_gene: TRBV30

CDR3aa: ASSPGLAGSPYNEQF
v_gene: TRBV9

CDR3aa: ASKTAVSSYEQY
v_gene: TRBV19

CDR3aa: ASSLAASGPPYNEQF
v_gene: TRBV7-2

CDR3aa: SAGTSYEQY
v_gene: TRBV20-1